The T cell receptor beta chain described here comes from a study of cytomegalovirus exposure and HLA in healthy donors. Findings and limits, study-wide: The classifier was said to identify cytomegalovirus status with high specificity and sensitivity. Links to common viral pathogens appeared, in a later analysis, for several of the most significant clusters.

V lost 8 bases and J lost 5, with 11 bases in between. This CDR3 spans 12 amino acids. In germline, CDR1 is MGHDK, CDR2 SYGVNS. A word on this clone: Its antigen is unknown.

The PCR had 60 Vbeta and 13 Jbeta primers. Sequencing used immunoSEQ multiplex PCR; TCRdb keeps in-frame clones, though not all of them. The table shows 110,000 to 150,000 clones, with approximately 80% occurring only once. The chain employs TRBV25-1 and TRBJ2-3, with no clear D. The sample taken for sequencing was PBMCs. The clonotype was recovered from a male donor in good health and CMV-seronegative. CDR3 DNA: TGTGCCAGCGAAGAGGTGGAAGATACGCAGTATTTT. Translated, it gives CASEEVEDTQYF.